This T cell receptor (beta chain) was recovered during a study of blood T cells in healthy people across ages. Study-wide points: Age showed a roughly linear inverse relationship with TCR beta diversity per million T cells. The unsorted PBMCs prevented any conclusive comparison of naive versus antigen-experienced cells.

This clonotype has just a few counts. No antigen is known for it. Total RNA amounts of at least 6 micrograms were extracted per sample. Combining a sample-barcoded 5' primer with a J-beta primer mix, a second PCR ran for 7 to 11 cycles. TCRdb called the 5' RACE reads again in MiXCR, with one record for every CDR3 protein. Of roughly 800,000 distinct CDR3 sequences in the sample, 20% to 25% were seen once. Separately, the same data were catalogued under a study of T cells of mothers and their children.

The sequencing sample was made of blood. The clonotype originates from a boy under 18 in good health.

The CDR3 protein is CSVVAVYNEQFF. The CDR3 coding sequence is TGCAGCGTTGTGGCTGTATACAATGAGCAGTTCTTC. The genes are TRBV29-1 and TRBJ2-1; D is unresolved. From germline, CDR1 is SQVTM and CDR2 ANQGSEA. This CDR3 comprises 12 residues. Trimming cost V 4 bases and J 4 bases, with 8 bases left between them.